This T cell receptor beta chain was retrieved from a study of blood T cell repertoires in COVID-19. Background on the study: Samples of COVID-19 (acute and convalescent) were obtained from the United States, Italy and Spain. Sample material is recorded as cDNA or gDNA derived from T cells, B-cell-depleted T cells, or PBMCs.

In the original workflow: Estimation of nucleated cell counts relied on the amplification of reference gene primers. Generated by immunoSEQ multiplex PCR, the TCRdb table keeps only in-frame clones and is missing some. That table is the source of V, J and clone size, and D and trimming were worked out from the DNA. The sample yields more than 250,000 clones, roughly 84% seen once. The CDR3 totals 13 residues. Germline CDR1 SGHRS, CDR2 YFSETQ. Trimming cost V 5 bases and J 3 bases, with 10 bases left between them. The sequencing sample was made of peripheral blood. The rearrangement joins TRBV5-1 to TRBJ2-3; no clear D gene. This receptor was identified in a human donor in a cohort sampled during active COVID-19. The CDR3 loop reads CASREALTDTQYF. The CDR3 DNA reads TGCGCCAGCAGAGAGGCGCTTACAGATACGCAGTATTTT.